These T cell receptor beta chains were read from a single sample in a study of cytomegalovirus exposure and HLA in healthy donors. This table comes from immunoSEQ multiplex PCR, and its TCRdb copy is limited to in-frame clones, with some not included. In the table there are about 140,000 clones, 75% of which are singletons. The sequencing input was PBMCs. The receptors derive from a man between 35 and 55 years old in good health and CMV-seronegative. The CDR3 runs from the conserved cysteine through the conserved F or W. D genes are given only for firm matches. Clone size appears in some rows only: once, few, many, or a class for an expanded clone.

>TRBJ2-3|TRBD1|TRBV25-1|-
CATLQGAGDTQYF
TGTGCCACCCTACAGGGGGCAGGGGATACGCAGTATTTT
>TRBJ2-1|-|TRBV2|once
CASSLPGRGGGYNEQFF
TGTGCCAGCAGTTTACCGGGAAGGGGGGGCGGGTACAATGAGCAGTTCTTC
>TRBJ1-4|-|TRBV11-2|-
CASSLGYTANEKLFF
TGTGCCAGCAGCTTAGGGTATACTGCTAATGAAAAACTGTTTTTT
>TRBJ1-1|-|TRBV20-1|-
CSAGAEAFF
TGCAGTGCCGGGGCTGAAGCTTTCTTT
>TRBJ2-1|-|TRBV5-1|-
CASSLPSADEQFF
TGCGCCAGCAGCTTGCCGAGCGCCGATGAGCAGTTCTTC
>TRBJ1-2|TRBD1|TRBV28|few
CASRRDRGNYGYTF
TGTGCCAGCAGGCGGGACAGGGGGAACTATGGCTACACCTTC
>TRBJ2-1|TRBD1|TRBV9|few
CASSGRDRGTDEQFF
TGTGCCAGCAGCGGCCGGGACAGGGGAACGGATGAGCAGTTCTTC
>TRBJ1-1|TRBD1|TRBV5-1|-
CASSQQGGNTEAFF
TGCGCCAGCAGCCAACAGGGGGGGAACACTGAAGCTTTCTTT
>TRBJ2-3|TRBD2|TRBV9|-
CASGVAGDSTDTQYF
TGTGCCAGCGGCGTAGCGGGGGATTCCACAGATACGCAGTATTTT
>TRBJ2-2|-|TRBV7-2|-
CASSPLGGLNTGELFF
TGTGCCAGCAGCCCTCTAGGAGGGCTCAACACCGGGGAGCTGTTTTTT
>TRBJ1-2|TRBD1|TRBV4-2|-
CASSQDREDGYTF
TGTGCCAGCAGCCAGGACAGGGAAGATGGCTACACCTTC
>TRBJ2-3|-|TRBV5-1|-
CASSLLGPHTDTQYF
TGCGCCAGCAGCTTGCTGGGGCCACACACAGATACGCAGTATTTT
>TRBJ2-7|-|TRBV2|few
CASIWQGAYEQYF
TGTGCCAGCATCTGGCAGGGCGCCTACGAGCAGTACTTC
>TRBJ1-5|TRBD1|TRBV28|-
CASSPGGNQPQHF
TGTGCCAGCTCCCCAGGGGGAAACCAGCCCCAGCATTTT
>TRBJ1-6|-|TRBV7-6|-
CASSLEQGSSYNSPLHF
TGTGCCAGCAGCTTAGAACAGGGAAGCTCCTATAATTCACCCCTCCACTTT
>TRBJ2-7|TRBD2|TRBV28|-
CASSLGGTSGGEYF
TGTGCCAGCAGTTTAGGGGGCACTAGCGGGGGAGAGTACTTC
>TRBJ1-5|TRBD1|TRBV27|-
CASSPLTPGGNQPQHF
TGTGCCAGCAGTCCACTGACCCCAGGGGGGAATCAGCCCCAGCATTTT
>TRBJ1-1|-|TRBV7-3|-
CASSPGSGAAEAFF
TGTGCCAGCAGCCCCGGGTCCGGTGCGGCTGAAGCTTTCTTT
>TRBJ2-7|-|TRBV7-9|-
CASSFTVKYYEQYF
TGTGCCAGCAGCTTCACAGTTAAGTACTACGAGCAGTACTTC
>TRBJ2-2|TRBD1|TRBV5-1|few
CASSLEQGITGELFF
TGCGCCAGCAGCTTGGAACAGGGGATCACCGGGGAGCTGTTTTTT
>TRBJ2-4|-|TRBV4-1|once
CASSRRGPLQENIQYF
TGCGCCAGCAGCCGGAGGGGACCCCTTCAGGAAAACATTCAGTACTTC
>TRBJ2-7|-|TRBV20-1|-
CSATGGGEQYF
TGCAGTGCTACGGGGGGCGGCGAGCAGTACTTC
>TRBJ2-7|TRBD2|TRBV18|-
CASSPGLAGYYEQYF
TGTGCCAGCTCACCCGGACTAGCGGGGTACTACGAGCAGTACTTC
>TRBJ2-5|-|TRBV5-5|-
CASSLKLTETQYF
TGTGCCAGCAGCTTGAAACTAACGGAGACCCAGTACTTC
>TRBJ1-1|-|TRBV18|-
CASSPPNLRQLNTEAFF
TGTGCCAGCTCACCACCGAACCTAAGACAGCTGAACACTGAAGCTTTCTTT
>TRBJ2-7|-|TRBV9|once
CASSAGDRPFSEQYF
TGTGCCAGCAGCGCCGGAGACAGACCCTTCTCGGAGCAGTACTTC
>TRBJ1-5|-|TRBV5-6|-
CASSLGARPQHF
TGTGCCAGCAGCTTGGGGGCGCGCCCCCAGCATTTT
>TRBJ2-7|TRBD1|TRBV5-6|few
CASSFSWTGRYEQYF
TGTGCCAGCAGCTTCTCGTGGACAGGACGCTACGAGCAGTACTTC
>TRBJ1-6|-|TRBV29-1|-
CSVSGAGLNSPLHF
TGCAGCGTTTCGGGTGCAGGGCTTAATTCACCCCTCCACTTT
>TRBJ1-1|-|TRBV5-1|-
CASSSWGRPETEAFF
TGCGCCAGCAGCTCCTGGGGGAGGCCCGAGACTGAAGCTTTCTTT
>TRBJ1-1|-|TRBV6-1|-
CASSEVSGTEAFF
TGTGCCAGCAGTGAAGTGAGTGGCACTGAAGCTTTCTTT
>TRBJ2-6|-|TRBV5-1|-
CASSFDRSGANVLTF
TGCGCCAGCAGCTTTGACAGGTCTGGGGCCAACGTCCTGACTTTC
>TRBJ1-3|TRBD1|TRBV4-3|-
CASSQRQGASGNTIYF
TGCGCCAGCAGCCAAAGACAGGGGGCCTCTGGAAACACCATATATTTT
>TRBJ2-7|-|TRBV6-1|-
CASRDRAGGSYEQYF
TGTGCCAGCAGGGACCGGGCAGGGGGGTCCTACGAGCAGTACTTC
>TRBJ1-5|-|TRBV6-6|many
CASSLGSQPQHF
TGTGCCAGCAGTTTGGGGAGTCAGCCCCAGCATTTT
>TRBJ2-3|TRBD2|TRBV7-9|-
CASSASGNTQYF
TGTGCCAGCAGCGCTAGCGGGAATACGCAGTATTTT
>TRBJ1-2|TRBD1|TRBV4-1|once
CASSQQGAAYGYTF
TGCGCCAGCAGCCAACAGGGGGCCGCCTATGGCTACACCTTC
>TRBJ2-1|-|TRBV6-1|-
CASSEVGGAAYNEQFF
TGTGCCAGCAGTGAAGTCGGCGGGGCAGCCTACAATGAGCAGTTCTTC
>TRBJ2-3|TRBD1|TRBV18|-
CASSPFLTGERGRWYF
TGTGCCAGCTCACCATTCCTGACAGGGGAACGGGGGCGGTGGTATTTT
>TRBJ1-6|-|TRBV5-5|-
CASSLATQTGNSPLHF
TGTGCCAGCAGCTTGGCGACACAAACGGGGAATTCACCCCTCCACTTT
>TRBJ2-1|TRBD2|TRBV5-6|-
CASSYGLAGGNEQFF
TGTGCCAGCAGCTATGGACTAGCGGGGGGGAATGAGCAGTTCTTC
>TRBJ1-1|-|TRBV7-3|-
CASSIGTGQNTEAFF
TGTGCCAGCAGCATCGGGACGGGACAGAACACTGAAGCTTTCTTT
>TRBJ2-1|-|TRBV7-9|-
CSSSLYGSEQFF
TGTTCCAGCAGCTTGTACGGGAGTGAGCAGTTCTTC
>TRBJ2-7|-|TRBV21-1|many
CASSKELDRGNYEQYF
TGTGCCAGCAGCAAAGAACTTGACAGGGGAAACTACGAGCAGTACTTC
>TRBJ1-1|TRBD1|TRBV6-1|-
CASSEGGTVEIAFF
TGTGCCAGCAGTGAAGGGGGGACAGTAGAGATAGCTTTCTTT
>TRBJ2-5|-|TRBV5-5|-
CASSLSPGEETQYF
TGTGCCAGCAGCTTGTCCCCAGGGGAAGAGACCCAGTACTTC
>TRBJ2-3|TRBD2|TRBV2|-
CASSDGLAGGEDTQYF
TGTGCCAGCAGTGATGGACTAGCGGGGGGGGAAGATACGCAGTATTTT
>TRBJ2-3|TRBD2|TRBV19|-
CASSILTSGVDTQYF
TGTGCCAGTAGTATCTTGACTAGCGGGGTGGATACGCAGTATTTT